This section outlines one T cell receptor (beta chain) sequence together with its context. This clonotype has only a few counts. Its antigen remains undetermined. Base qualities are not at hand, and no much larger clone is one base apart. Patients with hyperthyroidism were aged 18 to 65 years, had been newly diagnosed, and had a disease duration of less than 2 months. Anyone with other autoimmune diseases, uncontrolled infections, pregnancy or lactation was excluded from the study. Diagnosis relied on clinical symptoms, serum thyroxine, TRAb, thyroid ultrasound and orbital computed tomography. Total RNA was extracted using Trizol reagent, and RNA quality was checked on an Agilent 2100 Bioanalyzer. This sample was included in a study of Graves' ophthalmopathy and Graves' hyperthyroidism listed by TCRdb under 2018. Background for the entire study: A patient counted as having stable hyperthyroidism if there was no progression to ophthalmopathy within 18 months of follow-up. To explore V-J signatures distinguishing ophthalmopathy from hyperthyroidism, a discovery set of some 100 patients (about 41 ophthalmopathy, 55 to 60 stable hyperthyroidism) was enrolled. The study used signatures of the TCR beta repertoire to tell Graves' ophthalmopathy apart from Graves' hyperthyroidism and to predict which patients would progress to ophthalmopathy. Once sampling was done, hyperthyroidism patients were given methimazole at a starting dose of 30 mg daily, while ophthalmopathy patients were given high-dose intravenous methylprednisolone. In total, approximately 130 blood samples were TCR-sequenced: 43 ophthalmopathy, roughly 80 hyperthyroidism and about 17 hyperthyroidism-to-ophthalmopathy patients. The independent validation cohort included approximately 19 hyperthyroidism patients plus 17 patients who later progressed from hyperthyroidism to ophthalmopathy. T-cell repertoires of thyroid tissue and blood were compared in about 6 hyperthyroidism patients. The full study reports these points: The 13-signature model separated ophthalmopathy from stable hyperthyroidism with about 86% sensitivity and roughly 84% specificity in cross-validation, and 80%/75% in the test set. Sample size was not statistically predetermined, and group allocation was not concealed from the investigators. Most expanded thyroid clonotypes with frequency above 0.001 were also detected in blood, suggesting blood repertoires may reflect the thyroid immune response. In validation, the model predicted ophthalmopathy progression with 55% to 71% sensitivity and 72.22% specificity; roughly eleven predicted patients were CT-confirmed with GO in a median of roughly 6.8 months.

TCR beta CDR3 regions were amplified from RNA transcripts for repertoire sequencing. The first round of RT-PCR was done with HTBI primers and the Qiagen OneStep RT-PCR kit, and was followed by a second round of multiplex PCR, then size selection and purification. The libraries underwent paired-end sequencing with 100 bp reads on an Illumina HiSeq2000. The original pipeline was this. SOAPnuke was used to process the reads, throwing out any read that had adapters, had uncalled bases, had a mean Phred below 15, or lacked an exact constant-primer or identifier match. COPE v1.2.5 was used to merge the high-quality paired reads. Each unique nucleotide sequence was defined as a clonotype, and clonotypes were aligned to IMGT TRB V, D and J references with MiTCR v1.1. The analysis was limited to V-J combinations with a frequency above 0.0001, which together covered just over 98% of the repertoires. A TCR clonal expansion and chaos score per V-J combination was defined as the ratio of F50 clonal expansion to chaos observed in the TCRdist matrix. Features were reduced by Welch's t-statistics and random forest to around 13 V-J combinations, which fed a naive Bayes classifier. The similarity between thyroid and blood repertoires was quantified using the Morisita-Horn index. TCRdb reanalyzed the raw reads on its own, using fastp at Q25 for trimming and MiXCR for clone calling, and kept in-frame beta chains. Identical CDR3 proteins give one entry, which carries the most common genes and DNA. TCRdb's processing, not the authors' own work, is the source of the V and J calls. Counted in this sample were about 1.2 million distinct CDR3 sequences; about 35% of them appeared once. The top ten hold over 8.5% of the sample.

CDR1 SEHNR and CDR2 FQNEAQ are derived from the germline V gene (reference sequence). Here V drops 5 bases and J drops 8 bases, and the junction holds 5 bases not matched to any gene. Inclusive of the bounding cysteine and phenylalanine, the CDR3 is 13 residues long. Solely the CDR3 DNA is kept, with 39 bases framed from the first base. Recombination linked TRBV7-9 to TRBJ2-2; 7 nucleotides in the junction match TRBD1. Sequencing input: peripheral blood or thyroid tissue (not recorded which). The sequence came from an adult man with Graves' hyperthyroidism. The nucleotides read TGTGCCAGCAGCCGAGACAGGGTAGGGGAGCTGTTTTTT. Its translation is CASSRDRVGELFF. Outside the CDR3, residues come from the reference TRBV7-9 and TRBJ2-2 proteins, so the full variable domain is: DTGVSQNPRHKITKRGQNVTFRCDPISEHNRLYWYRQTLGQGPEFLTYFQNEAQLEKSRLLSDRFSAERPKGSFSTLEIQRTEQGDSAMYLCASSRDRVGELFFGEGSRLTVL.